These 19 T cell receptor beta chains were sequenced from one sample in a study of blood T cell repertoires in COVID-19. Profiling relied on immunoSEQ multiplex PCR, and the TCRdb table lists in-frame clones only, not all of them. There are 200,000 to 300,000 clones in the sample; 80% to 90% occur only once, and over 3% lies in the top ten. The sample comprised PBMCs or T cells enriched from blood (not recorded which). Receptors originate from a woman in her forties who had been exposed to COVID-19.

Comment on this clone: The identical CDR3 is also encoded by other nucleotide sequences in the sample. The chain is built from TRBV27 and TRBJ2-3; TRBD2 agrees at 7 bases. The V gene end was trimmed by 0 bases and the J gene end by 6 bases; junction bases not matched to a gene: 3. CDR1 is MNHEY, CDR2 SMNVEV, per germline (reference sequence). The CDR3 covers 14 residues. This CDR3 is CASSLSAGADTQYF. CDR3 nucleotides: TGTGCCAGCAGTTTATCGGCGGGAGCCGATACGCAGTATTTT.

The rearrangement joins TRBV5-1 to TRBJ2-5; D is perhaps TRBD1 (6 bases). V gave up 3 bases and J gave up 1 base, with 10 bases separating them. This CDR3 comprises 14 residues. Germline V gene lookup returns CDR1 SGHRS and CDR2 YFSETQ. CDR3 sequence (DNA): TGCGCCAGCAGCTCACAGGGCCCCCAAGAGACCCAGTACTTC. Translation gives CASSSQGPQETQYF.

The gene calls are TRBV19 and TRBJ1-1, with D unresolved. This CDR3 comprises 14 residues. Germline lookup yields CDR1 LNHDA and CDR2 SQIVND (reference sequence). V was clipped by 6 bases and J by 0 bases, with 11 bases between them. CDR3 protein: CASSKRSMNTEAFF. The CDR3 bases are TGTGCCAGTAGCAAGAGGAGCATGAACACTGAAGCTTTCTTT. Using reference TRBV19 and TRBJ1-1 for the parts outside the CDR3, the full variable domain is DGGITQSPKYLFRKEGQNVTLSCEQNLNHDAMYWYRQDPGQGLRLIYYSQIVNDFQKGDIAEGYSVSREKKESFPLTVTSAQKNPTAFYLCASSKRSMNTEAFFGQGTRLTVV.

This clone is a singleton in its sample. The J gene is TRBJ2-7, the V gene TRBV7-2; 11 bases map to TRBD2. The germline CDR1 and CDR2 sequences are SGHTA and FQGNSA. The CDR3 length is 16 residues. The ends lost 2 bases at V and 4 bases at J; junction bases unmatched: 7. CDR3 DNA: TGTGCCAGCAGCTTACGTTCGGCTAGCGGGGGGTACGAGCAGTACTTC. This codes for CASSLRSASGGYEQYF.

V and J are TRBV6-5 and TRBJ1-5; no reliable D call. CDR1 is MNHEY and CDR2 is SVGAGI in the germline V gene. Trimming pared 4 bases from V and 5 bases from J, leaving 9 bases between. This CDR3 has 13 residues. Written as DNA, the CDR3 is TGTGCCAGCAGTTCCTCGGTAGATCAGCCCCAGCATTTT. Its protein product is CASSSSVDQPQHF.

The chain carries TRBV3-1 (or the pseudogene TRBV3-2) and TRBJ2-7, with 8 nucleotides matching TRBD1. Germline V gene data show CDR1 as LGHDT and CDR2 as YNNKEL (reference sequence). Losses at the gene ends were 1 base for V and 0 bases for J; bases not matched to a gene: 2. The CDR3 contains 15 residues. The CDR3 DNA reads as TGTGCCAGCAGCCAAGGGGACAGGTTCTCCTACGAGCAGTACGTC. This gives the protein CASSQGDRFSYEQYV.

As for this clone: An end of the junction differs from the germline gene, which may be a read error. V usage is TRBV12-3 or TRBV12-4 and J usage is TRBJ2-5; TRBD2 matches at 13 bases. The CDR3 is 12 amino acids. The CDR3 sequence is CASRTSGGAIDF. CDR3 in DNA: TGTGCCAGCAGAACTAGCGGGGGGGCCATAGACTTC.

The V gene is TRBV7-9, the J gene TRBJ1-4; D is possibly TRBD1 (6 bases). V was pared by 4 bases and J by 17 bases, with 14 bases between. Germline CDR1 reads SEHNR; CDR2 reads FQNEAQ (reference sequence). The CDR3 runs 11 residues. CDR3 loop: CASSSRDTLFF. The CDR3, as DNA: TGTGCCAGCAGCTCCCGGGACACTCTCTTTTTT.

Here the CDR3 reads CASSQDRGSGFSPLHF. The CDR3 nucleotides read TGCGCCAGCAGCCAAGATCGGGGGAGTGGATTTTCACCCCTCCACTTT. The rearrangement links TRBV4-3 to TRBJ1-6; possible D gene TRBD1, 5 bases. V lost 0 bases, J lost 9 bases, and 15 bases lay in between. Germline values: CDR1 LGHNA, CDR2 YSLEER. The CDR3 contains 16 residues.

This clone showed up just once. The chain uses TRBV4-3 and TRBJ1-2; D not certain. The CDR3 is 13 amino acids. Trimming cost V 0 bases and J 5 bases, with 7 bases left between them. Germline V gene sequence: CDR1 LGHNA, CDR2 YSLEER. In nucleotides, the CDR3 is TGCGCCAGCAGCCAAGAACTTCAATATGGCTACACCTTC. This codes for CASSQELQYGYTF.

As to this clone: Compared with germline, one end of the junction differs, possibly owing to a read error. V usage is TRBV5-1 and J usage is TRBJ2-4; the D is unclear. The germline CDR1 and CDR2 sequences are SGHRS and YFSETQ. This CDR3 has 15 amino acids. CDR3 bases: TGTGCCAGCAGCTTGGGCGAGCGAATGAAAAACATTCAGTACTTC. It is translated as CASSLGERMKNIQYF.

This chain connects TRBV4-3 to TRBJ2-3; D may be TRBD2 (5 bases). Trimming cost V 0 bases and J 4 bases, with 11 bases left between them. Per the germline V gene, CDR1 is LGHNA and CDR2 is YSLEER. This CDR3 has 15 residues. This CDR3 is CASSQDRGFADTQYF. Written as DNA, the CDR3 is TGCGCCAGCAGCCAAGATCGAGGGTTTGCAGATACGCAGTATTTT.

V usage is TRBV6-2 or TRBV6-3 and J usage is TRBJ2-7; 8 bases fit TRBD1. Germline CDR1 and CDR2: MNHEY and SVGEGT. This CDR3 region has 17 residues. Germline trimming cut 5 bases from V and 0 bases from J; bases unmatched to any gene: 12. The CDR3 DNA reads as TGTGCCAGCAGTGCATTCGGGACAGGCGACTTCTCCTACGAGCAGTACTTC. This codes for CASSAFGTGDFSYEQYF.

The chain carries TRBV5-1 and TRBJ1-2; 8 bases are shared with TRBD1. This CDR3 is 15 amino acids long. Germline CDR1 and CDR2: SGHRS and YFSETQ. Germline trimming cut 4 bases from V and 4 bases from J; bases unmatched to any gene: 9. The CDR3, as DNA: TGCGCCAGCAGCGCTAAACCGGGACAGGTCTATGGCTACACCTTC. Its translation is CASSAKPGQVYGYTF. Filled out from reference TRBV5-1 and TRBJ1-2, the complete variable domain reads KAGVTQTPRYLIKTRGQQVTLSCSPISGHRSVSWYQQTPGQGLQFLFEYFSETQRNKGNFPGRFSGRQFSNSRSEMNVSTLELGDSALYLCASSAKPGQVYGYTFGSGTRLTVV.

J is TRBJ2-1 and V is TRBV5-4; 9 bases fit TRBD1. Unmatched junction bases numbered 7, after V lost 0 bases and J lost 6 bases. This CDR3 spans 16 amino acids. Germline assignment: CDR1 SGHNT and CDR2 YYREEE (reference sequence). The CDR3 DNA sequence: TGTGCCAGCAGCTTGGGACGGACAGGGGTATCCAATGAGCAGTTCTTC. It translates to CASSLGRTGVSNEQFF.

The gene calls are TRBV6-2 or TRBV6-3 and TRBJ1-1, with no clear D. The V end was cut by 6 bases, the J end by 3 bases, with 17 bases between. CDR3 length: 15 residues. The germline CDR1 and CDR2 sequences are MNHEY and SVGEGT. For the CDR3, the DNA is TGTGCCAGCAGCCGCGGAGGAGGACGGGACACTGAAGCTTTCTTT. Its protein product is CASSRGGGRDTEAFF.

The V call is TRBV10-3, the J call TRBJ2-7; TRBD2 agrees at 9 bases. V shed 11 bases, J shed 5 bases, and the junction held 7 bases outside the gene matches. CDR3 length: 12 residues. The V gene's germline CDR1 is ENHRY and CDR2 SYGVKD. The CDR3, as DNA: TGTGCCGTTGGCGGGGGGGGAGACGAGCAGTACGTC. This translates into CAVGGGGDEQYV.

This clone was seen only once. This chain links TRBV11-3 with TRBJ1-1; TRBD1 matches 7 bases. The CDR3 is 13 amino acids. The V gene's germline CDR1 is SGHNT and CDR2 YENEEA. With V trimmed by 3 bases and J by 8 bases, 6 bases remained unmatched. CDR3 nucleotide sequence: TGTGCCAGCAGCTTCCGGGACAGCCCAGAAGCTTTCTTT. It yields the protein CASSFRDSPEAFF.

The chain joins TRBV5-4 to TRBJ2-7; 10 bases are shared with TRBD1. The CDR3 extends over 15 amino acids. Germline V gene lookup returns CDR1 SGHNT and CDR2 YYREEE (reference sequence). J lost 6 bases, V lost 4 bases, and 10 bases had no gene match. The CDR3 here is CASSQGTGVPGEQYF. The DNA of the CDR3 is TGTGCCAGCAGCCAGGGGACAGGGGTTCCGGGCGAGCAGTACTTC.